This T cell receptor (beta chain) derives from a study of T cells in localized non-small cell lung cancer (dated by TCRdb to about 2020). Background for the entire study: T cell repertoires of more than 200 early-stage NSCLC patients were analyzed, with tumors being compared against uninvolved tumor-adjacent lungs. The cohort was made up of some 240 treatment-naive NSCLC patients whose localized lung tumors had been resected. Of the NSCLC patients, 129 were male and approximately 99 were female, and the mean age was about 69 years.

At diagnosis, peripheral blood, uninvolved tumor-adjacent lung and tumor were collected and stored as a combination of fresh-frozen and FFPE material. Blood samples were analyzed as peripheral blood mononuclear cells for TCR repertoire profiling. On this clone: This clone's antigen is unknown. No quality values exist for individual bases; no much larger clone is one base distant.

What the work shows at the level of the full study, not this receptor alone: Because of the exploratory design, TCR variables were selected using unadjusted p-values without false-discovery rate correction. A median of roughly 50 of the top 100 tumor clones turned up in the paired uninvolved adjacent lung, and 25 to 35 of those clones also ranked among the top 100 of that same adjacent lung. Higher blood T cell density associated with longer overall survival, while higher adjacent-lung clonality associated with shorter survival. Multi-region tumor sequencing was not performed, so intratumor heterogeneity could not be excluded. Uninvolved tumor-adjacent lung showed the highest T cell clonality, higher than tumor, which suggests more focused antigenic responses in the adjacent lung.

The immunoSEQ Assay was used to sequence TCR beta CDR3 regions from DNA. In the source study's methods: T cell density was computed as TCR beta template counts normalized to usable DNA estimated by amplifying housekeeping genes. Using the preseqR package, richness was estimated by extrapolating to 120,000 templates for tissue samples and 400,000 templates for PBMC samples. Clonality was defined by subtracting Pielou's evenness from one. Tissue-enriched TCRs were identified through differential abundance testing performed on productive amino-acid clonotypes, with a minimum total count of 5 and an alpha of 0.1. The Jaccard Index and the Morisita Overlap Index were used to measure repertoire overlap between compartments. TCR beta CDR3s were clustered by GLIPH together with public tetramer-defined viral CDR3s, and at least three viral sequences plus V-gene enrichment were required for viral motifs. The immuneACCESS repertoire file appears here via TCRdb, limited to in-frame rearrangements. These files lack a portion of the clones; in checked studies, under half of the deficit traces to unresolved V genes, and the cause of the others is not known. The V and J calls and clone size come from that table; D and trimming were worked out from the DNA. Across this sample there are fewer than 35,000 clones, with approximately 91% seen only once. Approximately 5% of the sample is taken by the ten largest.

Relative to germline, V is missing 4 bases and J is missing 5 bases, with 1 base of the junction outside any gene match. The CDR3 sequence holds 12 residues, the cysteine and phenylalanine included. Only the CDR3 DNA is retained, 36 bases long and in frame from the first base. Via the germline V gene, CDR1 is SNHLY and CDR2 FYNNEI. The rearrangement combines TRBV2 with TRBJ2-5, and TRBD2 aligns with 7 junction nucleotides. The sequenced sample was PBMCs, obtained before any cancer treatment. The receptor was derived from a man aged 35 to 70 with stage II lung adenocarcinoma. The CDR3 corresponds to CASSGTRETQYF. In nucleotides, the sequence is TGTGCCAGCAGTGGGACTAGGGAGACCCAGTACTTC. The full variable domain, completed from the reference TRBV2 and TRBJ2-5 proteins outside the CDR3, reads EPEVTQTPSHQVTQMGQEVILRCVPISNHLYFYWYRQILGQKVEFLVSFYNNEISEKSEIFDDQFSVERPDGSNFTLKIRSTKLEDSAMYFCASSGTRETQYFGPGTRLLVL.